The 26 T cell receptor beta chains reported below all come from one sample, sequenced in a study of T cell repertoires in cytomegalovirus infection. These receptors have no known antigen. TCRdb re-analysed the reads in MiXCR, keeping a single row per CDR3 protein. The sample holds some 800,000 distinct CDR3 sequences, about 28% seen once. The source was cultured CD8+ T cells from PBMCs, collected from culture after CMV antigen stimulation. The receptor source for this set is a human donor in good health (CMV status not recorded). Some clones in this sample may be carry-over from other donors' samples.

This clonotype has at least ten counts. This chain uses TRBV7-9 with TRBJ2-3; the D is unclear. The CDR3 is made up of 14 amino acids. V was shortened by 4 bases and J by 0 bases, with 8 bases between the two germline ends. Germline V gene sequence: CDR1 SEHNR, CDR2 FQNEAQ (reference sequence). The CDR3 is CASSSPRSTDTQYF. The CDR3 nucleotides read TGTGCCAGCAGCTCTCCCAGGAGCACAGATACGCAGTATTTT.

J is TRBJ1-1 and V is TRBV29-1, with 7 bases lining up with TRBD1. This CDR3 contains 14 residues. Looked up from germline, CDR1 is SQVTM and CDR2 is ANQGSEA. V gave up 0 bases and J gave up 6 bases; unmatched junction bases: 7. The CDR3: CSVEDATGFAEAFF. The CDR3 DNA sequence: TGCAGCGTTGAAGATGCGACAGGGTTCGCTGAAGCTTTCTTT.

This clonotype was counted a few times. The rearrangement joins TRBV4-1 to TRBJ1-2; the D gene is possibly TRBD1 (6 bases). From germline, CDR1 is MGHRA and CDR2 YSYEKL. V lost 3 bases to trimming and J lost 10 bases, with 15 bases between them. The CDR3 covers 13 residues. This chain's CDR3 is CASSHTGRLNYTF. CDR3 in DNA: TGCGCCAGCAGCCACACAGGGAGGCTAAACTACACCTTC.

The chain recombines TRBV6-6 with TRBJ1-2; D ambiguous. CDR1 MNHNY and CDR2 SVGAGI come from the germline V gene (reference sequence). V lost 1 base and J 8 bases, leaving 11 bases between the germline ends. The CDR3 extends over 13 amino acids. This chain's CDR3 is CASSYLHGFGYTF. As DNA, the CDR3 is TGTGCCAGCAGTTACTTGCACGGCTTCGGCTACACCTTC.

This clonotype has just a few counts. As DNA, the CDR3 is TGTGCCAGTAGTGTAGCGGGGTACAATGAGCAGTTCTTC. This translates into CASSVAGYNEQFF. V usage is TRBV9 and J usage is TRBJ2-1, with 8 positions matching TRBD2. Per germline, CDR1 SGDLS and CDR2 YYNGEE. CDR3 length equals 13 residues. V dropped 8 bases and J dropped 4; count of bases not matched to a gene: 5.

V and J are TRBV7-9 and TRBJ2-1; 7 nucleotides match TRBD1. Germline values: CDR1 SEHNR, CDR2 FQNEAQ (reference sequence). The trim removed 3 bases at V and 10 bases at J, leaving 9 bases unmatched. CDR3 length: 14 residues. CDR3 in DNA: TGTGCCAGCAGCTTGTGGGCGACAGGGCAGGAGCAGTTCTTC. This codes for CASSLWATGQEQFF.

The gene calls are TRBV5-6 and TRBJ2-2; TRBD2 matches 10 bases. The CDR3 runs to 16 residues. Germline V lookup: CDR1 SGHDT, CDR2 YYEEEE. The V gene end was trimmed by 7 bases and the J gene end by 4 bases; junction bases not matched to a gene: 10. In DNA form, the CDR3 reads TGTGCCAGCCTCCCGAGCGGGGGGGCCGGCACCGGGGAGCTGTTTTTT. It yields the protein CASLPSGGAGTGELFF.

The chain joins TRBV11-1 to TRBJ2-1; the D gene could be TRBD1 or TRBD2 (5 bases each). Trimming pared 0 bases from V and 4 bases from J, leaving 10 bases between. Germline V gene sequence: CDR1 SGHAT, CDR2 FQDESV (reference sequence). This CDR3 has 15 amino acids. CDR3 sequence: CASSLAGKGYNEQFF. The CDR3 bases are TGTGCCAGCAGCTTAGCCGGGAAGGGGTACAATGAGCAGTTCTTC.

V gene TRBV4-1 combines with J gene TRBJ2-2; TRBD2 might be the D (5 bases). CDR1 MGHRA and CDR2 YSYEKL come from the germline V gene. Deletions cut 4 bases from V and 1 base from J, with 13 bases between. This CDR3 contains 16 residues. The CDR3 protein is CASSPSPGLNTGELFF. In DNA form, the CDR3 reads TGCGCCAGCAGCCCAAGTCCGGGATTGAACACCGGGGAGCTGTTTTTT.

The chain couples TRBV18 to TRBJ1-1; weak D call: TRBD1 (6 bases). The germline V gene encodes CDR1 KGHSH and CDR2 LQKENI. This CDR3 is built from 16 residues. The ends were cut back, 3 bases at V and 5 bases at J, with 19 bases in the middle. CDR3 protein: CASSPDRGARETEAFF. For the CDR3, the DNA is TGTGCCAGCTCACCGGACCGGGGGGCTCGGGAAACTGAAGCTTTCTTT.

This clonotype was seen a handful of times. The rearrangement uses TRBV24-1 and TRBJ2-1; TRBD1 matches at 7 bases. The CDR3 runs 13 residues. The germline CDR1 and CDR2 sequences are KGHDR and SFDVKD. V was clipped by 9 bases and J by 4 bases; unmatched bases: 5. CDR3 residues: CATRRDRYNEQFF. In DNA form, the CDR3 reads TGTGCCACCCGCCGGGACAGATACAATGAGCAGTTCTTC.

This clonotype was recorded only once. CDR3 in amino acids: CATEAGVLFF. The CDR3 bases are TGTGCCACCGAGGCGGGAGTACTGTTTTTT. The chain carries TRBV19 and TRBJ1-4; no definite D call. This CDR3 has 10 amino acids. Per the germline V gene, CDR1 is LNHDA and CDR2 is SQIVND (reference sequence). Trimming left V 10 bases short and J 13 bases short, with 13 bases between. Using reference TRBV19 and TRBJ1-4 for the parts outside the CDR3, the full variable domain is DGGITQSPKYLFRKEGQNVTLSCEQNLNHDAMYWYRQDPGQGLRLIYYSQIVNDFQKGDIAEGYSVSREKKESFPLTVTSAQKNPTAFYLCATEAGVLFFGSGTQLSVL.

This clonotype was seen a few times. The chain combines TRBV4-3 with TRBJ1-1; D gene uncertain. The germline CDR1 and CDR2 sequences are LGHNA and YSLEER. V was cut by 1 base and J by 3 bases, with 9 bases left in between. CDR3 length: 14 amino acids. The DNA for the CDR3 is TGCGCCAGCAGCCAAGGGGCCCGGGACACTGAAGCTTTCTTT. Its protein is CASSQGARDTEAFF.

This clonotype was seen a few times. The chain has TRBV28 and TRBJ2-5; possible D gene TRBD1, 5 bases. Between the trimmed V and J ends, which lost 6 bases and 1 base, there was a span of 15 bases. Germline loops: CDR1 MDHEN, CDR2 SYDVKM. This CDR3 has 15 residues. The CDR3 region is CASSPGRGLQETQYF. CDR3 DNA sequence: TGTGCCAGCAGCCCGGGTAGGGGCCTCCAAGAGACCCAGTACTTC.

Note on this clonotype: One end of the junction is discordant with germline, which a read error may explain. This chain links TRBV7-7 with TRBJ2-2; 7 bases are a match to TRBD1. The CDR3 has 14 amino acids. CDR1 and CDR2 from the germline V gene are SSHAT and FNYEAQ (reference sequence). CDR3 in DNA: TGTGCTAGCACCGGCGGCAGGGGGACCGGGGAGCTGTTTTTT. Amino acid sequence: CASTGGRGTGELFF.

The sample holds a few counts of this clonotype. This CDR3 is CASSLPGLAGGTTGELFF. The CDR3 coding sequence is TGTGCCAGCAGCTTACCGGGACTAGCGGGGGGCACCACCGGGGAGCTGTTTTTT. The chain joins TRBV11-3 to TRBJ2-2, with 15 nucleotides matching TRBD2. The junction had 5 bases not matched to a gene; V was cut back by 2 bases and J by 4 bases. The CDR3 is made up of 18 amino acids. CDR1 and CDR2 (germline): SGHNT, YENEEA.

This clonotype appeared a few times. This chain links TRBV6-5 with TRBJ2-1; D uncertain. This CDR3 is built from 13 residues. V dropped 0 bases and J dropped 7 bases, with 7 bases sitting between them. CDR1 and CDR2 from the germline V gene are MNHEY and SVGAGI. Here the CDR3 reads CASSYSKLNEQFF. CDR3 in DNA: TGTGCCAGCAGTTACTCGAAGTTGAATGAGCAGTTCTTC.

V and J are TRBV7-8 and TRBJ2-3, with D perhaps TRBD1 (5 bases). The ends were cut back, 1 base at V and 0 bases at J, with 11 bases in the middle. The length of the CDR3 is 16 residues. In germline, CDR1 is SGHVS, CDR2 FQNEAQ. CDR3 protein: CASSLDPQGSTDTQYF. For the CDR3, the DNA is TGTGCCAGCAGCTTAGATCCCCAGGGTAGCACAGATACGCAGTATTTT. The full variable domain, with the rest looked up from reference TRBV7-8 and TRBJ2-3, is GAGVSQSPRYKVAKRGQDVALRCDPISGHVSLFWYQQALGQGPEFLTYFQNEAQLDKSGLPSDRFFAERPEGSVSTLKIQRTQQEDSAVYLCASSLDPQGSTDTQYFGPGTRLTVL.

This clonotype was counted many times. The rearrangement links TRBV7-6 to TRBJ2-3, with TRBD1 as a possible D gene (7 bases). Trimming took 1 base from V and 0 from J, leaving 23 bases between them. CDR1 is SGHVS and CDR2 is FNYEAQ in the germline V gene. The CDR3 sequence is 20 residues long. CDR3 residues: CASSLEEGAPAGTSTDTQYF. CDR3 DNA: TGTGCCAGCAGCTTAGAAGAGGGGGCCCCTGCGGGGACTAGCACAGATACGCAGTATTTT.

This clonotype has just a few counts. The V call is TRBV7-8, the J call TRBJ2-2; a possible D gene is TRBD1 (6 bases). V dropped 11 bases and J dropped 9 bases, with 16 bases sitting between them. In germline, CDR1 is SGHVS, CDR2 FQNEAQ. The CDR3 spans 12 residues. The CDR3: CASGRGPRELFF. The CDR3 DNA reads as TGTGCCTCTGGCAGGGGTCCTCGGGAGCTGTTTTTT.

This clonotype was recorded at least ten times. The CDR3 spells CASSYLGGADEQFF. The DNA for the CDR3 is TGTGCCAGCAGTTACCTCGGGGGGGCAGATGAGCAGTTCTTC. The chain uses TRBV6-6 and TRBJ2-1; 8 nucleotides line up with TRBD2. The CDR3 contains 14 residues. Germline V lookup: CDR1 MNHNY, CDR2 SVGAGI (reference sequence). After removal of 2 bases from V and 8 bases from J, the junction contained 5 bases not matched to a gene.

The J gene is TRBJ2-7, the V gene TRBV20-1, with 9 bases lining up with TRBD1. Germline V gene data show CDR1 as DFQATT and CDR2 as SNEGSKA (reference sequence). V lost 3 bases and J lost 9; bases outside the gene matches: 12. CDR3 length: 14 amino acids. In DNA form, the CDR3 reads TGCAGTGCTAGTGGGGGACAGGGTGCTTGGGTGCAGTACTTC. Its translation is CSASGGQGAWVQYF.

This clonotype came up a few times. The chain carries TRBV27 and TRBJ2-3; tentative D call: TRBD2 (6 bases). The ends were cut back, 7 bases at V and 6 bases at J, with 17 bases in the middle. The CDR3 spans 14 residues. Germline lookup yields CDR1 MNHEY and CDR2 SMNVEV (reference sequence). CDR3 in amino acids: CASNVMDGGDTQYF. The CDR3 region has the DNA TGTGCCAGCAACGTCATGGACGGAGGGGATACGCAGTATTTT.

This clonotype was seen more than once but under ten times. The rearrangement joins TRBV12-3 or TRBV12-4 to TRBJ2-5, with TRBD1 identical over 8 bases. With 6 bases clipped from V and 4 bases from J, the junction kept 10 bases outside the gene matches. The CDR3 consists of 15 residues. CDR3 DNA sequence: TGTGCCAGCAGCCCCCGGACAGGGCGCGGAGAGACCCAGTACTTC. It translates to CASSPRTGRGETQYF.

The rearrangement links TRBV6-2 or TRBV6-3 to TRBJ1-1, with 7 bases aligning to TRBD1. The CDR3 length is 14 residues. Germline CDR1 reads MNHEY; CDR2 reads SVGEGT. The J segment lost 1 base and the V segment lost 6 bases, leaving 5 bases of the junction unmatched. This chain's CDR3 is CASRRDSENTEAFF. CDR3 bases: TGTGCCAGCAGACGGGACAGCGAGAACACTGAAGCTTTCTTT.

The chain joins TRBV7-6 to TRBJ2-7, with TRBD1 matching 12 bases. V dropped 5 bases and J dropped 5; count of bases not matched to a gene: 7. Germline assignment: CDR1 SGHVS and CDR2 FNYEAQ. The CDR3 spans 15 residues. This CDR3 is CASSPGQGARDEQYF. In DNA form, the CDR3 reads TGTGCCAGCAGCCCGGGACAGGGGGCGCGGGACGAGCAGTACTTC. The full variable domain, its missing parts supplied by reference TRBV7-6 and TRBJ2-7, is GAGVSQSPRYKVTKRGQDVALRCDPISGHVSLYWYRQALGQGPEFLTYFNYEAQQDKSGLPNDRFSAERPEGSISTLTIQRTEQRDSAMYRCASSPGQGARDEQYFGPGTRLTVT.